Presented here are 23 T cell receptor beta chains from one specimen sequenced in a study of CD8+ T cells in alopecia areata (dated by TCRdb to about 2018). Libraries came from the immunoSEQ multiplex PCR assay. To provide template for TCR sequencing, every sample had RNA extracted and reverse transcribed into cDNA. This is the immuneACCESS table as TCRdb keeps it, with only in-frame sequences that have V and J called. A part of the clones is gone; compared with another copy, unresolved V genes explain less than half, and the rest is unexplained. This sample is represented by fewer than 200,000 clones; 50% to 75% of them were singletons. The ten largest clones take up approximately 14% of the sample. Sample time point, as interpreted from the label and publication: baseline before oral tofacitinib. Sequenced here: CD4+ T cells sorted from blood, sampled at week 0. These receptors originate from a human donor with alopecia areata.

The J gene is TRBJ2-7, the V gene TRBV5-6, with a tentative D call TRBD2 (6 bases). The CDR3 covers 16 residues. Trimming removed 1 base from V and 1 base from J, with 15 bases in between. Germline values: CDR1 SGHDT, CDR2 YYEEEE. CDR3 sequence (DNA): TGTGCCAGCAGCTTGCTTGGGCGGGGCGATTCCTACGAGCAGTACTTC. Translated: CASSLLGRGDSYEQYF. Supplemented by reference TRBV5-6 and TRBJ2-7, the full variable domain reads DAGVTQSPTHLIKTRGQQVTLRCSPKSGHDTVSWYQQALGQGPQFIFQYYEEEERQRGNFPDRFSGHQFPNYSSELNVNALLLGDSALYLCASSLLGRGDSYEQYFGPGTRLTVT.

This clone showed up just a few times. The chain has TRBV7-9 and TRBJ1-2; unclear D gene. Trimming stripped 6 bases from V and 4 bases from J, with 12 bases between. This CDR3 comprises 13 residues. Looked up from germline, CDR1 is SEHNR and CDR2 is FQNEAQ (reference sequence). The CDR3 DNA reads TGTGCCAGCAGGGGCGGAGATATCTATGGCTACACCTTC. Residues: CASRGGDIYGYTF.

This clone was counted only a few times. The J gene is TRBJ1-1, the V gene TRBV2; D gene uncertain. Germline V CDR1 and CDR2: SNHLY, FYNNEI. The CDR3 extends over 13 amino acids. Trimming took off 3 bases at V and 1 base at J, with 6 bases between the two ends. The CDR3 nucleotides are TGTGCCAGCAGTGATTCCAGGAACACTGAAGCTTTCTTT. Its protein is CASSDSRNTEAFF.

This clone was detected only a few times. The genes are TRBV29-1 and TRBJ2-5, with 9 bases that match TRBD1. Germline V gene lookup returns CDR1 SQVTM and CDR2 ANQGSEA. This CDR3 region has 13 residues. The DNA for the CDR3 is TGCAGTCTGGGGGGACAGGGCGCGGAGACCCAGTACTTC. Translation gives CSLGGQGAETQYF.

This chain's CDR3 is CAWRFGTEAFF. Written as DNA, the CDR3 is TGTGCCTGGCGATTTGGCACAGAAGCTTTCTTT. The rearrangement links TRBV30 to TRBJ1-1; D uncertain. The CDR3 consists of 11 residues. Trimming took 5 bases from V and 8 from J, leaving 12 bases between them. The germline V gene encodes CDR1 GTSNPN and CDR2 SVGIG (reference sequence). Supplemented by reference TRBV30 and TRBJ1-1, the full variable domain reads SQTIHQWPATLVQPVGSPLSLECTVEGTSNPNLYWYRQAAGRGLQLLFYSVGIGQISSEVPQNLSASRPQDRQFILSSKKLLLSDSGFYLCAWRFGTEAFFGQGTRLTVV.

This rearrangement joins TRBV29-1 to TRBJ2-1; D is perhaps TRBD2 (6 bases). Germline CDR1 SQVTM, CDR2 ANQGSEA. Trimming left V 4 bases short and J 10 bases short, with 8 bases between. This CDR3 is 10 amino acids long. This CDR3 is CSVGSGEQFF. In DNA form, the CDR3 reads TGCAGCGTTGGTAGCGGAGAGCAGTTCTTC.

This chain joins TRBV5-6 and TRBJ2-3, with a possible D match to TRBD2 (6 bases). Trimming pared 3 bases from V and 6 bases from J, leaving 14 bases between. The germline V gene encodes CDR1 SGHDT and CDR2 YYEEEE. The CDR3 sequence is 14 residues long. This chain's CDR3 is CASSWRDVPDTQYF. CDR3 nucleotide sequence: TGTGCCAGCAGCTGGAGGGACGTTCCCGATACGCAGTATTTT.

The J gene is TRBJ1-2, the V gene TRBV4-2, with unresolved D. V was shortened by 0 bases and J by 6 bases, with 20 bases between the two germline ends. This CDR3 region has 17 residues. Germline values: CDR1 LGHNA, CDR2 YNFKEQ. The CDR3 protein is CASSQDRSLGELNGYTF. The CDR3 coding sequence is TGTGCCAGCAGCCAAGATCGAAGTCTCGGGGAGTTAAATGGCTACACCTTC.

Notes on this clone: A far larger clone differs by one base, so this is likely a read error. The rearrangement uses TRBV9 and TRBJ2-1, with 9 positions matching TRBD1. Germline V gene lookup returns CDR1 SGDLS and CDR2 YYNGEE. The trim removed 0 bases at V and 10 bases at J, leaving 14 bases unmatched. The CDR3 sequence is 17 residues long. The CDR3 protein is CASSVGDRTGAIYEQFF. The CDR3 DNA sequence: TGTGCCAGCAGCGTAGGAGATAGGACAGGGGCAATCTACGAGCAGTTCTTC.

The V gene is TRBV11-3, the J gene TRBJ1-1; 7 bases align to TRBD1. Germline V CDR1 and CDR2: SGHNT, YENEEA. The CDR3 runs 16 residues. V gave up 1 base and J gave up 0 bases; unmatched junction bases: 5. CDR3 loop: CASSLAGQLMNTEAFF. The CDR3 DNA reads TGTGCCAGCAGCTTAGCGGGACAGCTTATGAACACTGAAGCTTTCTTT.

The chain couples TRBV6-5 to TRBJ1-1; TRBD1 might be the D (6 bases). The CDR3 is 14 amino acids. V lost 7 bases, J lost 5 bases, and 17 bases lay in between. CDR1 is MNHEY and CDR2 is SVGAGI in the germline V gene. The DNA for the CDR3 is TGTGCCAGCATCCCACAGGGTGAATGGACTGAAGCTTTCTTT. Protein sequence: CASIPQGEWTEAFF.

The chain carries TRBV5-1 and TRBJ2-3; no firm D call. The CDR3 extends over 15 amino acids. The germline gives CDR1 SGHRS, CDR2 YFSETQ. Trimming removed 0 bases at V and 0 bases at J, with 8 bases between. The CDR3 coding sequence is TGCGCCAGCAGCTTGGAGCAACCGAGCACAGATACGCAGTATTTT. This gives the protein CASSLEQPSTDTQYF.

The chain links TRBV7-9 to TRBJ1-6, with TRBD1 as a possible D gene (5 bases). Trimming stripped 4 bases from V and 13 bases from J, with 14 bases between. Germline V lookup: CDR1 SEHNR, CDR2 FQNEAQ (reference sequence). The CDR3 loop spans 13 amino acids. The CDR3 here is CASSSPSGDPLHF. DNA for the CDR3: TGTGCCAGCAGCTCCCCGAGCGGGGACCCCCTCCACTTT.

The V and J genes are TRBV27 and TRBJ2-1, with 7 bases matching TRBD2. This CDR3 spans 15 amino acids. With 1 base clipped from V and 4 bases from J, the junction kept 4 bases outside the gene matches. The germline gives CDR1 MNHEY, CDR2 SMNVEV (reference sequence). CDR3 region: CASSLLAGVYNEQFF. The CDR3 bases are TGTGCCAGCAGTTTATTGGCGGGGGTTTACAATGAGCAGTTCTTC.

V gene TRBV30 combines with J gene TRBJ1-5; unclear D gene. Germline V gives CDR1 GTSNPN, CDR2 SVGIG (reference sequence). Deletions cut 2 bases from V and 11 bases from J, with 16 bases between. The length of the CDR3 is 13 residues. The CDR3 bases are TGTGCCTGGAGTCGTGGCCAGTCCGAGACCCAGCATTTT. Amino acids: CAWSRGQSETQHF.

The chain couples TRBV12-5 to TRBJ1-6; D gene uncertain. The CDR3 length is 17 residues. Germline assignment: CDR1 LGHNT and CDR2 FRNRAP. V was trimmed by 0 bases and J by 0 bases, leaving 9 bases between them. CDR3 nucleotide sequence: TGTGCTAGTGGTTTGGTACTCAACCGCTCCTATAATTCACCCCTCCACTTT. Encoded protein: CASGLVLNRSYNSPLHF. The variable domain in full, completed from reference TRBV12-5 and TRBJ1-6, reads DARVTQTPRHKVTEMGQEVTMRCQPILGHNTVFWYRQTMMQGLELLAYFRNRAPLDDSGMPKDRFSAEMPDATLATLKIQPSEPRDSAVYFCASGLVLNRSYNSPLHFGNGTRLTVT.

This clone was counted only a few times. The gene calls are TRBV9 and TRBJ1-1; D not resolved. V was clipped by 2 bases and J by 1 base, with 12 bases between them. The CDR3 runs 15 residues. Germline assignment: CDR1 SGDLS and CDR2 YYNGEE. CDR3 DNA: TGTGCCAGCAGCGTGAGTCGGAACGGGAACACTGAAGCTTTCTTT. Its translation: CASSVSRNGNTEAFF.

In this sample, this clone turned up a few times. The chain joins TRBV11-2 to TRBJ2-7; D may match TRBD1 or TRBD2 (5 bases each). This CDR3 is built from 13 residues. V shed 5 bases and J shed 6 bases, with 14 bases lying between them. CDR1 SGHAT and CDR2 FQNNGV come from the germline V gene. The CDR3 region has the DNA TGTGCCAGCAGCCCATCCGCCGGGGCCGAGCAGTACTTC. Its protein is CASSPSAGAEQYF.

The chain is built from TRBV19 and TRBJ2-1; D is ambiguous. CDR1 and CDR2 from the germline V gene are LNHDA and SQIVND (reference sequence). Trimming pared 1 base from V and 7 bases from J, leaving 17 bases between. The CDR3 has 16 residues. As DNA, the CDR3 is TGTGCCAGTAGTATAGCCGCAAGATCTGAGGTGAATGAGCAGTTCTTC. Translating it yields CASSIAARSEVNEQFF.

The chain has TRBV7-3 and TRBJ2-5, with D perhaps matching TRBD1 (5 bases). Germline CDR1 SGHTA, CDR2 FQGTGA. The CDR3 runs to 16 residues. V lost 5 bases and J lost 5, with 21 bases in between. CDR3 protein: CASSPFGQGIWETQYF. The CDR3 DNA follows: TGTGCCAGCAGCCCCTTTGGGCAGGGAATTTGGGAGACCCAGTACTTC.

The V and J genes are TRBV9 and TRBJ2-7; tentative D call: TRBD1 (6 bases). This CDR3 region has 15 residues. Germline loops: CDR1 SGDLS, CDR2 YYNGEE. V lost 5 bases to trimming and J lost 0 bases, with 15 bases between them. CDR3 amino acids: CASSRGLGASYEQYF. The DNA for the CDR3 is TGTGCCAGCAGTCGGGGTTTGGGGGCCTCCTACGAGCAGTACTTC.

The CDR3 protein is CAWSMGMQIYEQYF. CDR3 in DNA: TGTGCCTGGAGTATGGGGATGCAGATCTACGAGCAGTACTTC. The J gene is TRBJ2-7, the V gene TRBV30; the D is unclear. CDR3 length: 14 amino acids. The V gene lost 2 bases and the J gene lost 3 bases, with 14 bases spanning the gap. CDR1 and CDR2 (germline): GTSNPN, SVGIG (reference sequence).

V usage is TRBV2 and J usage is TRBJ2-6; D uncertain. The CDR3 sequence is 15 residues long. CDR1 is SNHLY and CDR2 is FYNNEI in the germline V gene. The ends were cut back, 1 base at V and 4 bases at J, with 8 bases in the middle. CDR3 nucleotides: TGTGCCAGCAGTGAAGTGGGTTCCGGGGCCAACGTCCTGACTTTC. Translated, it gives CASSEVGSGANVLTF.